The 32 T cell receptor beta chains below come from one sample, sequenced in a study of Graves' ophthalmopathy and Graves' hyperthyroidism. RNA transcripts were the template, and TCR beta CDR3 regions were amplified from them. RT-PCR was first run with HTBI primers, then multiplex PCR in a second round. TCRdb re-called the multiplex PCR reads with MiXCR, one entry per CDR3 protein. The table lists 500,000 to 800,000 distinct CDR3 sequences, 35% to 45% of them singletons. Material for sequencing was peripheral blood. Receptors were obtained from an adult man with Graves' ophthalmopathy.

As for this clonotype: A clone one base away is much larger, so this may be a read error. The rearrangement links TRBV5-5 to TRBJ2-7, with D possibly matching TRBD2 (6 bases). CDR1 and CDR2 from the germline V gene are SGHKS and YYEKEE (reference sequence). This CDR3 has 12 residues. The CDR3 DNA reads TGTGCCAGCAGCCGCGGAGGGGTCGAGCGGTACTTC. Protein sequence: CASSRGGVERYF.

This clonotype was found many times. The chain carries TRBV2 and TRBJ1-4; weak D call: TRBD1 (5 bases). Trimming shortened V by 6 bases and J by 6 bases, and 14 bases separated the two germline ends. The germline V gene has CDR1 SNHLY and CDR2 FYNNEI. The CDR3 extends over 14 amino acids. This chain's CDR3 is CASRNRTGDEKLFF. For the CDR3, the DNA is TGTGCCAGCAGGAACAGGACGGGGGATGAAAAACTGTTTTTT.

The chain uses TRBV29-1 and TRBJ1-2; D remains ambiguous. The CDR3 extends over 11 amino acids. Trimming took off 4 bases at V and 8 bases at J, with 11 bases between the two ends. Germline CDR1 is SQVTM and CDR2 is ANQGSEA. The CDR3 DNA follows: TGCAGCGTTGCTGGGCAGCGCGGCTACACCTTC. Amino acid sequence: CSVAGQRGYTF.

This clonotype was seen many times. In DNA form, the CDR3 reads TGTGCCAGCAGGAGGTCTAGCGGGACGAACACCGGGGAGCTGTTTTTT. It encodes CASRRSSGTNTGELFF. This chain uses TRBV2 with TRBJ2-2, with 9 positions matching TRBD2. V lost 6 bases, J lost 0 bases, and 5 bases stayed unmatched. CDR1 SNHLY and CDR2 FYNNEI come from the germline V gene. This CDR3 comprises 16 residues.

This chain links TRBV9 with TRBJ1-2, with 8 positions matching TRBD1. Germline V gives CDR1 SGDLS, CDR2 YYNGEE. The CDR3 spans 14 residues. V shed 4 bases and J 4 bases; nucleotides not matched to a gene: 6. The CDR3 is CASSRQGSTYGYTF. CDR3 DNA sequence: TGTGCCAGCAGCCGACAGGGGTCTACCTATGGCTACACCTTC.

With regard to this clonotype: At one boundary the junction diverges from the germline segment, which might be a read error. The chain recombines TRBV2 with TRBJ2-7; D is ambiguous. Germline loops: CDR1 SNHLY, CDR2 FYNNEI. The CDR3 has 11 residues. The CDR3, as DNA: TGTGCCAGCATGACTGGAGTTCTTTCTTCTTTC. It translates to CASMTGVLSSF. Using reference TRBV2 and TRBJ2-7 for the parts outside the CDR3, the full variable domain is EPEVTQTPSHQVTQMGQEVILRCVPISNHLYFYWYRQILGQKVEFLVSFYNNEISEKSEIFDDQFSVERPDGSNFTLKIRSTKLEDSAMYFCASMTGVLSSFGPGTRLTVT.

This clonotype was seen ten or more times. J is TRBJ1-2 and V is TRBV19, with 8 bases aligning to TRBD1. The CDR3 length is 15 residues. The ends lost 5 bases at V and 2 bases at J; junction bases unmatched: 7. Germline assignment: CDR1 LNHDA and CDR2 SQIVND (reference sequence). As DNA, the CDR3 is TGTGCCAGTAGTCGGCGGACAGGGACAAACTATGGCTACACCTTC. Translated: CASSRRTGTNYGYTF. Together with reference TRBV19 and TRBJ1-2, the CDR3 gives the full variable domain: DGGITQSPKYLFRKEGQNVTLSCEQNLNHDAMYWYRQDPGQGLRLIYYSQIVNDFQKGDIAEGYSVSREKKESFPLTVTSAQKNPTAFYLCASSRRTGTNYGYTFGSGTRLTVV.

This clonotype was counted a few times. J is TRBJ1-3 and V is TRBV12-3 or TRBV12-4; tentative D call: TRBD1 (5 bases). Deletions cut 6 bases from V and 1 base from J, with 10 bases between. CDR3 length: 14 residues. In nucleotides, the CDR3 is TGTGCCAGCAGGTTTGGGGCTTCTGGAAACACCATATATTTT. Translating gives CASRFGASGNTIYF.

The chain carries TRBV6-5 and TRBJ2-3, with D maybe TRBD1 (6 bases). Germline loops: CDR1 MNHEY, CDR2 SVGAGI. The CDR3 runs to 14 residues. V lost 5 bases and J lost 5, with 14 bases in between. Here the CDR3 reads CASSDALGGDTQYF. The CDR3 DNA reads as TGTGCCAGCAGTGACGCCTTAGGGGGAGATACGCAGTATTTT.

The chain joins TRBV10-3 to TRBJ1-5; D unclear. Trimming cost V 0 bases and J 0 bases, with 6 bases left between them. Germline CDR1 is ENHRY and CDR2 is SYGVKD. The CDR3 is 15 amino acids. In nucleotides, the CDR3 is TGTGCCATCAGTGAGTCAAGGGATAGCAATCAGCCCCAGCATTTT. Translating it yields CAISESRDSNQPQHF.

Ten or more counts support this clonotype. The chain carries TRBV5-1 and TRBJ2-7; D is ambiguous. This CDR3 contains 14 residues. Germline-derived CDR1 and CDR2 are SGHRS and YFSETQ. The ends were cut back, 3 bases at V and 5 bases at J, with 15 bases in the middle. The chain's CDR3 is CASSSTLAGDEQYF. CDR3 bases: TGCGCCAGCAGCTCGACCTTGGCTGGGGACGAGCAGTACTTC.

This clonotype was counted ten times or more. The J gene is TRBJ1-1, the V gene TRBV29-1, with 7 bases fitting TRBD1. The CDR3 totals 19 residues. Germline lookup yields CDR1 SQVTM and CDR2 ANQGSEA. V lost 4 bases, J lost 7 bases, and 27 bases stayed unmatched. The CDR3 reads CSVVFRGGLFRQGVGEAFF. Here the CDR3 DNA reads TGCAGCGTTGTTTTTCGGGGCGGGCTCTTCCGGCAGGGGGTAGGTGAAGCTTTCTTT.

This clonotype occurred many times. The V call is TRBV6-5, the J call TRBJ2-5, with a weak D call TRBD1 (6 bases). Germline CDR1 and CDR2: MNHEY and SVGAGI. V gave up 5 bases and J gave up 5 bases, with 18 bases separating them. The CDR3 runs to 15 residues. CDR3 nucleotides: TGTGCCAGCAGTCCCGCTGGGGGCCGTGTGGAGACCCAGTACTTC. Residues: CASSPAGGRVETQYF.

The chain combines TRBV20-1 with TRBJ1-5; 7 bases match TRBD1. Germline V CDR1 and CDR2: DFQATT, SNEGSKA (reference sequence). This CDR3 is built from 13 residues. J was trimmed by 14 bases and V by 1 base; bases with no gene match: 11. CDR3 sequence reads: CSARGQGGMDEHF. CDR3 DNA sequence: TGCAGTGCTAGAGGTCAGGGGGGGATGGACGAGCATTTT.

The table lists this clonotype with a few counts. The rearrangement links TRBV6-6 to TRBJ2-1, with no clear D. The length of the CDR3 is 11 residues. Trimming stripped 2 bases from V and 7 bases from J, with 3 bases between. CDR1 and CDR2 from the germline V gene are MNHNY and SVGAGI (reference sequence). CDR3 sequence: CASSYQNEQFF. The CDR3 DNA follows: TGTGCCAGCAGTTACCAGAATGAGCAGTTCTTC.

The chain employs TRBV2 and TRBJ1-2; TRBD1 matches at 9 bases. Germline lookup yields CDR1 SNHLY and CDR2 FYNNEI. V gave up 7 bases and J gave up 4 bases; unmatched junction bases: 7. CDR3 size: 14 residues. CDR3 sequence: CASTWTGDGYGYTF. In DNA form, the CDR3 reads TGTGCCAGCACCTGGACAGGGGACGGCTATGGCTACACCTTC.

There are many counts of this clonotype. The chain recombines TRBV5-6 with TRBJ1-1; no definite D call. The CDR3 is made up of 15 amino acids. Trimming removed 3 bases at V and 5 bases at J, with 17 bases between. Germline V gene lookup returns CDR1 SGHDT and CDR2 YYEEEE. CDR3: CASSSWVEYWTEAFF. DNA for the CDR3: TGTGCCAGCAGCTCCTGGGTCGAGTATTGGACTGAAGCTTTCTTT.

This clonotype was counted ten times or more. The chain employs TRBV25-1 and TRBJ2-2, with no clear D. This CDR3 region has 14 residues. Germline lookup yields CDR1 MGHDK and CDR2 SYGVNS. Trimming took 2 bases from V and 1 from J, leaving 5 bases between them. The CDR3 here is CASSEGGNTGELFF. DNA of the CDR3: TGTGCCAGCAGTGAAGGCGGGAACACCGGGGAGCTGTTTTTT.

V and J are TRBV25-1 and TRBJ1-2; D uncertain. Germline V CDR1 and CDR2: MGHDK, SYGVNS. Trimming pared 8 bases from V and 8 bases from J, leaving 24 bases between. There are 15 residues in the CDR3. CDR3 amino acids: CASVYYRGSYGGYTF. The CDR3 DNA sequence: TGTGCCAGCGTTTACTATCGGGGTTCATACGGCGGCTACACCTTC.

This clonotype was observed once. The J gene is TRBJ2-2, the V gene TRBV5-4; 8 bases fit TRBD2. Trimming took 4 bases from V and 3 from J; bases not matched to a gene: 17. Germline V gives CDR1 SGHNT, CDR2 YYREEE (reference sequence). CDR3 length: 19 residues. The DNA of the CDR3 is TGTGCCAGCAGCACTCTATGGCTCTCCGGGGGGGGCGACACCGGGGAGCTGTTTTTT. Amino acid sequence: CASSTLWLSGGGDTGELFF.

The rearrangement links TRBV9 to TRBJ2-5; 7 bases agree with TRBD2. Trimming cost V 5 bases and J 4 bases; bases outside gene matches: 5. The CDR3 covers 13 residues. Germline V gene sequence: CDR1 SGDLS, CDR2 YYNGEE. DNA of the CDR3: TGTGCCAGCAGTGCAAGCGGGACAGAGACCCAGTACTTC. As protein: CASSASGTETQYF.

This clonotype was seen more than once but under ten times. One end of the junction fails to match germline, which may point to a read error. This chain links TRBV10-3 with TRBJ1-1, with D perhaps TRBD1 (6 bases). The germline CDR1 and CDR2 sequences are ENHRY and SYGVKD. The CDR3 length is 14 residues. Written as DNA, the CDR3 is TGTGCCAGCAGTGAACTGGGACAGAACACTGAAGCTTTCTTT. Amino acid sequence: CASSELGQNTEAFF.

The chain uses TRBV11-2 and TRBJ1-2; TRBD1 might be the D (5 bases). This CDR3 region has 15 residues. Germline CDR1 reads SGHAT; CDR2 reads FQNNGV. The V and J ends lost 0 bases and 6 bases respectively, with 14 bases between them. The chain's CDR3 is CASSLDETVVDGYTF. For the CDR3, the DNA is TGTGCCAGCAGCTTAGATGAGACAGTTGTAGATGGCTACACCTTC.

This clonotype showed up just a few times. The chain is built from TRBV7-2 and TRBJ2-6, with D possibly being TRBD1 (5 bases). The CDR3 runs to 17 residues. Trimming left V 1 base short and J 3 bases short, with 13 bases between. Germline loops: CDR1 SGHTA, CDR2 FQGNSA. CDR3 in amino acids: CASSLGGRLFGANVLTF. DNA of the CDR3: TGTGCCAGCAGCTTAGGGGGCCGTTTATTTGGGGCCAACGTCCTGACTTTC.

This clonotype was observed a handful of times. This may come from a read error, since a much larger clone is one base off. This rearrangement joins TRBV6-5 to TRBJ1-5; 7 positions agree with TRBD1. Germline V gene data show CDR1 as MNHEY and CDR2 as SVGAGI. This CDR3 region has 17 residues. The chain's CDR3 is CAISSGTEDGSNQPQHF. Here the CDR3 DNA reads TGTGCCATCAGTTCCGGGACAGAGGACGGGAGCAATCAGCCCCAGCATTTT.

This clonotype was counted at least ten times. V and J are TRBV10-3 and TRBJ1-1; D gene ambiguous. V was clipped by 2 bases and J by 1 base, with 11 bases between them. Germline V gives CDR1 ENHRY, CDR2 SYGVKD. The CDR3 sequence is 15 residues long. The CDR3 loop is CAISEGPGWNTEAFF. The CDR3 DNA reads as TGTGCCATCAGTGAGGGGCCGGGTTGGAACACTGAAGCTTTCTTT.

This clonotype was observed at least ten times. J is TRBJ1-2 and V is TRBV24-1; no clear D gene. This CDR3 spans 19 amino acids. V was cut by 3 bases and J by 5 bases, with 27 bases left in between. The germline CDR1 and CDR2 sequences are KGHDR and SFDVKD. The CDR3 coding sequence is TGTGCCACCAGTGATCCTCTTAATAGGCAGCCGGGATCTGGGTATGGCTACACCTTC. Translating gives CATSDPLNRQPGSGYGYTF.

This clonotype was counted many times. The chain couples TRBV10-3 to TRBJ2-2; D ambiguous. Germline CDR1 reads ENHRY; CDR2 reads SYGVKD. V was trimmed by 0 bases and J by 1 base, leaving 3 bases between them. The CDR3 loop spans 14 amino acids. In nucleotides, the CDR3 is TGTGCCATCAGTGAGTCGATGAACACCGGGGAGCTGTTTTTT. Translated, it gives CAISESMNTGELFF.

This clonotype was seen a few times. The V gene is TRBV2, the J gene TRBJ1-5; unclear D gene. Germline loops: CDR1 SNHLY, CDR2 FYNNEI. The V end was cut by 6 bases, the J end by 5 bases, with 14 bases between. The CDR3 has 14 amino acids. CDR3 loop: CASRHRGFDQPQHF. Written as DNA, the CDR3 is TGTGCCAGCAGGCACCGTGGATTCGATCAGCCCCAGCATTTT.

This clonotype has at least ten counts. The J gene is TRBJ1-2, the V gene TRBV20-1, with 8 bases that match TRBD1. Germline lookup yields CDR1 DFQATT and CDR2 SNEGSKA (reference sequence). V shed 6 bases, J shed 4 bases, and the junction held 4 bases outside the gene matches. The CDR3 extends over 12 amino acids. The chain's CDR3 is CSASTGGYGYTF. The CDR3 nucleotides read TGCAGTGCAAGTACAGGGGGCTATGGCTACACCTTC.

The rearrangement links TRBV2 to TRBJ2-7, with D perhaps TRBD1 or TRBD2 (5 bases each). The CDR3 is 10 amino acids. V lost 9 bases, J lost 7 bases, and 10 bases lay in between. Germline loops: CDR1 SNHLY, CDR2 FYNNEI. CDR3 sequence: CASQGGEQYF. The CDR3 DNA is TGTGCCAGTCAGGGCGGGGAGCAGTACTTC.

In regard to this clonotype: This may come from a read error, since a much larger clone is one base off. The V and J genes are TRBV10-3 and TRBJ2-7, with D unresolved. The V gene lost 6 bases and the J gene lost 2 bases, with 14 bases spanning the gap. CDR3 size: 14 residues. Germline CDR1 and CDR2: ENHRY and SYGVKD. DNA for the CDR3: TGTGCCATCAGAACAGAACCCAGCCCCTACGAGCAGTACTTC. Amino acid sequence: CAIRTEPSPYEQYF.